This T cell receptor beta chain was found in a study of CD8 T cells in ankylosing spondylitis. General observations from the study: Characteristic of ankylosing spondylitis blood, it appeared, was a TCR beta motif comprising about eight highly homologous variants.

One entry per CDR3 protein results from TCRdb running MiXCR on the 5' RACE reads. Counted here are approximately 300,000 distinct CDR3 sequences, roughly 8% occurring once; the ten biggest clones make up roughly 15%. Remarks on this clonotype: Its cognate antigen is unknown.

The receptor comes from a male donor with ankylosing spondylitis. Sample: blood, either unsorted or a sorted T cell fraction (not recorded which).

The CDR3 sequence is CASRPGGFGETQYF. CDR3 nucleotides: TGCGCCAGCAGGCCCGGGGGTTTTGGAGAGACCCAGTACTTC. This chain connects TRBV5-1 to TRBJ2-5; D is perhaps TRBD2 (6 bases). CDR1 is SGHRS, CDR2 YFSETQ, per germline. The CDR3 runs 14 residues. Deletions cut 5 bases from V and 4 bases from J, with 15 bases between.